This T cell receptor beta chain derives from a study of shared clonotypes between healthy human individuals. Broader study findings: Estimated richness values were generally larger in naive subsets than in memory subsets.

Germline assignment: CDR1 MNHEY and CDR2 SVGAGI. V lost 8 bases, J lost 2 bases, and 16 bases lay in between. The CDR3 consists of 14 residues. Naive CD8 populations comprised CD45RO-negative cells positively selected for CCR7, excluding terminally differentiated effector memory CD45RA+ cells. As for this clone: What it binds is not known.

An assay was performed, and its level was deep. Clones were read by immunoSEQ multiplex PCR, and TCRdb kept only the in-frame ones, dropping some. The sample holds some 2,000,000 clones, about 95% seen once. Sequencing was done on a sample of naive CD8+ T cells sorted from blood. This receptor was taken from a man younger than 35 in good health. The chain links TRBV6-5 to TRBJ2-7, with D perhaps TRBD2 (5 bases). The CDR3 DNA sequence: TGTGCCAGCTCCCTAGACGGGGAGACCTACGAGCAGTACTTC. Its translation: CASSLDGETYEQYF.